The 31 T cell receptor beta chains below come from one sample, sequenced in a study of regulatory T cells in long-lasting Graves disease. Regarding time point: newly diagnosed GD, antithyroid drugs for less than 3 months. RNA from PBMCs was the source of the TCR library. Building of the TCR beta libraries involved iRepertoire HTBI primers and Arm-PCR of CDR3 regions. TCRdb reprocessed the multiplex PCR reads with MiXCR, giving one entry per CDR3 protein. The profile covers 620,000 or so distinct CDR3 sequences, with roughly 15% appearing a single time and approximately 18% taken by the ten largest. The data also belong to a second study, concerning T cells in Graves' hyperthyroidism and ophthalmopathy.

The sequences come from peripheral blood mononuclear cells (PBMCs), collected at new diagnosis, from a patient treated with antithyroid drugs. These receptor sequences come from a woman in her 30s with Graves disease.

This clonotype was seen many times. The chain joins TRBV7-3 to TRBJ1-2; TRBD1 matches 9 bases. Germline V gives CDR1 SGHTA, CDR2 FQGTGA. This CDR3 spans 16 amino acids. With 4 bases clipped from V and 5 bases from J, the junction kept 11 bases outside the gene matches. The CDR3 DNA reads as TGTGCCAGCAGCTCTCCCACCGACAGGGGGGCATATGGCTACACCTTC. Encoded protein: CASSSPTDRGAYGYTF.

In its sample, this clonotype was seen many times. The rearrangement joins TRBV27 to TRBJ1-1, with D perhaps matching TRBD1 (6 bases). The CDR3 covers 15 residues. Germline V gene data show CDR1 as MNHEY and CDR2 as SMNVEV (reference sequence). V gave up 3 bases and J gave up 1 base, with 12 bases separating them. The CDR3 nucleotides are TGTGCCAGCAGTTTTTATTTAGGGGGGAACACTGAAGCTTTCTTT. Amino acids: CASSFYLGGNTEAFF.

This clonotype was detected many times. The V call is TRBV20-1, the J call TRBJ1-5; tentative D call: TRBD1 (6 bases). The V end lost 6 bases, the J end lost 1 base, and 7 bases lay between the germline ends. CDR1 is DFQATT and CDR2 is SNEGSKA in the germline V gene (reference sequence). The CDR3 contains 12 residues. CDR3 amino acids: CSATGSNQPQHF. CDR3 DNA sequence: TGCAGTGCCACAGGGAGCAATCAGCCCCAGCATTTT.

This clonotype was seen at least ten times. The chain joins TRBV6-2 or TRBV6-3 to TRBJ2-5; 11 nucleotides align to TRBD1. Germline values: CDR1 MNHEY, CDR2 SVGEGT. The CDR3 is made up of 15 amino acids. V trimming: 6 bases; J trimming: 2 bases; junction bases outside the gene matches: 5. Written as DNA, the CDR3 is TGTGCCAGCAGCGGGACAGGGGGGTTACAAGAGACCCAGTACTTC. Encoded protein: CASSGTGGLQETQYF.

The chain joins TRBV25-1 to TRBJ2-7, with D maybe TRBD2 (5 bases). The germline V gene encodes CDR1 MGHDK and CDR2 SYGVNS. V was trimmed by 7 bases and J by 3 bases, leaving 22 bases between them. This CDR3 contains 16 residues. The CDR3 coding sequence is TGTGCCAGCAATGTACCTAGGATCGGACTCCGCTACGAGCAGTACTTC. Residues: CASNVPRIGLRYEQYF.

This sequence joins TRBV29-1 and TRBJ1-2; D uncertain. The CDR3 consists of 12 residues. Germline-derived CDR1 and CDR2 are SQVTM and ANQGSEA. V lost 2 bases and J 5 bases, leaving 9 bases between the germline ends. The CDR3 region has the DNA TGCAGCGTTGAACGGCCGGGGTATGGCTACACCTTC. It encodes CSVERPGYGYTF.

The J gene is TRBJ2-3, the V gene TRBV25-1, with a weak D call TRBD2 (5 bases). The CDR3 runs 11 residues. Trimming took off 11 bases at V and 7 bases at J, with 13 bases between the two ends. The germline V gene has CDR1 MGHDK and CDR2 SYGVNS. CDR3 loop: CAAAGGYTQYF. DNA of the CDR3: TGTGCCGCGGCCGGCGGGTATACGCAGTATTTT.

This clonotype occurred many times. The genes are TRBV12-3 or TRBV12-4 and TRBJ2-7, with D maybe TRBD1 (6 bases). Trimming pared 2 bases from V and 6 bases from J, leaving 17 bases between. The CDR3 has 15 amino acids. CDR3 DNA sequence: TGTGCCAGCAGTTTAAGTACCAGGGGTGCCAGCGAGCAGTACTTC. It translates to CASSLSTRGASEQYF.

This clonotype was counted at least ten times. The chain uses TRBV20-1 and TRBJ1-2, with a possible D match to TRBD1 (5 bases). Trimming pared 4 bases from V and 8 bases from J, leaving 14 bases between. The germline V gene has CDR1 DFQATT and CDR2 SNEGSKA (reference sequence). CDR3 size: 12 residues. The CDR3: CSAMETGDGYTF. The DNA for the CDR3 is TGCAGTGCTATGGAAACCGGGGACGGCTACACCTTC.

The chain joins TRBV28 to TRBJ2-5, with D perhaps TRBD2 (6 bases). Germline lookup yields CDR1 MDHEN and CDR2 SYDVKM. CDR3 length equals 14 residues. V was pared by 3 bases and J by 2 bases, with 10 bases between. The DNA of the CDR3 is TGTGCCAGCAGTTTGATTAGCGGACAAGAGACCCAGTACTTC. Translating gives CASSLISGQETQYF.

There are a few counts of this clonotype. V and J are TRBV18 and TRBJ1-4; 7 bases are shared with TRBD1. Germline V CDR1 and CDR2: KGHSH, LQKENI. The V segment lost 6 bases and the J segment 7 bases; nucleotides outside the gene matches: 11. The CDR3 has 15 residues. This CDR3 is CASSRGPEGGEKLFF. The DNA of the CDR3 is TGTGCCAGCTCGAGGGGGCCTGAAGGTGGTGAAAAACTGTTTTTT.

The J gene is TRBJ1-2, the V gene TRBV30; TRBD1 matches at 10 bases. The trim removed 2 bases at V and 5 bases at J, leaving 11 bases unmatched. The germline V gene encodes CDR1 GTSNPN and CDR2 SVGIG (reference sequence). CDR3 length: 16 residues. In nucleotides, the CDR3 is TGTGCCTGGAGTTCTACAGGGACAGGGGAAGTTTATGGCTACACCTTC. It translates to CAWSSTGTGEVYGYTF.

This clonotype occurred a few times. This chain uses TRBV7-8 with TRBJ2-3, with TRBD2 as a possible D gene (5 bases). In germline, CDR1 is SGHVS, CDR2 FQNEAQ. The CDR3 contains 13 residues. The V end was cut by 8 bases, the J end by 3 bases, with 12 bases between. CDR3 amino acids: CASLSGPTDTQYF. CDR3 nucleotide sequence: TGTGCCAGCCTAAGCGGCCCAACAGATACGCAGTATTTT. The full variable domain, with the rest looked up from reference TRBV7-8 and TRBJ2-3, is GAGVSQSPRYKVAKRGQDVALRCDPISGHVSLFWYQQALGQGPEFLTYFQNEAQLDKSGLPSDRFFAERPEGSVSTLKIQRTQQEDSAVYLCASLSGPTDTQYFGPGTRLTVL.

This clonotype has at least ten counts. CDR3 nucleotides: TGTGCCAGCAGCTTAGGGGGATTCGCAGATACGCAGTATTTT. Translation gives CASSLGGFADTQYF. The chain recombines TRBV7-3 with TRBJ2-3, with D perhaps being TRBD1 or TRBD2 (5 bases each). Per the germline V gene, CDR1 is SGHTA and CDR2 is FQGTGA. The CDR3 has 14 amino acids. Trimming removed 2 bases from V and 4 bases from J, with 10 bases in between. The full variable domain, in which reference TRBV7-3 and TRBJ2-3 provide the parts outside the CDR3, is GAGVSQTPSNKVTEKGKYVELRCDPISGHTALYWYRQSLGQGPEFLIYFQGTGAADDSGLPNDRFFAVRPEGSVSTLKIQRTERGDSAVYLCASSLGGFADTQYFGPGTRLTVL.

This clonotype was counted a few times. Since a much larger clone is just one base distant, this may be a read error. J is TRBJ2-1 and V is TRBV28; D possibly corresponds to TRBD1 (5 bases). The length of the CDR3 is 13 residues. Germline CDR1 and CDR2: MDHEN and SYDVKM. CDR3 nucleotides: TGTGCCGGCAGGGTGGGGCCCTACAATGAGCAGTTCTTC. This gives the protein CAGRVGPYNEQFF.

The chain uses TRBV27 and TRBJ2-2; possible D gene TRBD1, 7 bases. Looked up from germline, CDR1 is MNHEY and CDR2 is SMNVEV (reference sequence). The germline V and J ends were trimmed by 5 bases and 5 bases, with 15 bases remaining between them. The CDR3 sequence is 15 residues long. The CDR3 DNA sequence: TGTGCCAGCAGTCTCACGGAGGGGGCGACCGGGGAGCTGTTTTTT. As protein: CASSLTEGATGELFF.

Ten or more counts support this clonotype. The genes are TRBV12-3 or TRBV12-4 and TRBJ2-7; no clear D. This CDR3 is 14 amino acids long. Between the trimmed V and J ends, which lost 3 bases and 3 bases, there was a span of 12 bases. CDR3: CASSFEAGGYEQYF. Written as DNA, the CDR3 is TGTGCCAGCAGTTTCGAGGCAGGCGGCTACGAGCAGTACTTC.

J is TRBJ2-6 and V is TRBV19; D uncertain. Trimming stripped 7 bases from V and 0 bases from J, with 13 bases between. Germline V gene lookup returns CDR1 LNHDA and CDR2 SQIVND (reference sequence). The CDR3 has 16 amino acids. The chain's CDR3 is CASKRGTASGANVLTF. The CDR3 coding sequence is TGTGCCAGTAAAAGAGGAACAGCCTCTGGGGCCAACGTCCTGACTTTC.

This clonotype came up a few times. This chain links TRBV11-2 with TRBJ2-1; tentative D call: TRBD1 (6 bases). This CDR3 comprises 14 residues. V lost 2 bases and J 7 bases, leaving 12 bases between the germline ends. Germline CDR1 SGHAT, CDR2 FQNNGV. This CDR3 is CASSLRDRYNEQFF. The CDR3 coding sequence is TGTGCCAGCAGCTTACGAGACAGGTATAATGAGCAGTTCTTC.

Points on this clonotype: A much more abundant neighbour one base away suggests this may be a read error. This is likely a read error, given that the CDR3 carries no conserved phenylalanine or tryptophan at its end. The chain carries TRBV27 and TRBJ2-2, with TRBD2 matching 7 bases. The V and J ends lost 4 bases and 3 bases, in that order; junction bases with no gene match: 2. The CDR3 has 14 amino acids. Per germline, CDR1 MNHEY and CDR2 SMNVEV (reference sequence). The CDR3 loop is CASSSGGHTGELFL. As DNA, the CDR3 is TGTGCCAGCAGTTCGGGAGGTCACACCGGGGAGCTGTTTCTT.

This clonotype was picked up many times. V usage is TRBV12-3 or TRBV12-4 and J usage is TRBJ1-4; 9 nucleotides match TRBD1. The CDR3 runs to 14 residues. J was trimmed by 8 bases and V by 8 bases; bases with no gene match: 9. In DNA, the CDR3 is TGTGCCAGCCGATGGGGACAGGGAAAGGAAAAACTGTTTTTT. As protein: CASRWGQGKEKLFF.

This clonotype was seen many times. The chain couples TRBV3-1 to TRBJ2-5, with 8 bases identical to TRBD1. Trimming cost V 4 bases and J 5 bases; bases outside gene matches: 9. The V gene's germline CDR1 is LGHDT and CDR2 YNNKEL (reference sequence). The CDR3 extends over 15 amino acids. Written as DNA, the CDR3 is TGTGCCAGCAGCCCATCGGACAGGGCGATGGAGACCCAGTACTTC. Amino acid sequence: CASSPSDRAMETQYF.

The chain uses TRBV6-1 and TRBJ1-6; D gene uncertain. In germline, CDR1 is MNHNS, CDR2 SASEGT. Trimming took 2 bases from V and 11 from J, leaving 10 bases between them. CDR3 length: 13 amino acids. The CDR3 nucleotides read TGTGCCAGCAGTGAAACGAGAATCACACCCCTCCACTTT. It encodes CASSETRITPLHF.

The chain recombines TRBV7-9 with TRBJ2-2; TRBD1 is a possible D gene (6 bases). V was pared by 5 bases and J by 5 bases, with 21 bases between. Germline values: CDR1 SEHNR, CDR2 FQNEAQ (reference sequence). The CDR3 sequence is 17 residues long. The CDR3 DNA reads TGTGCCAGCAGCCACGCCCCCGGGACATTCGCAACCGGGGAGCTGTTTTTT. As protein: CASSHAPGTFATGELFF. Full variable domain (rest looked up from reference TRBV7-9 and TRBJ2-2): DTGVSQNPRHKITKRGQNVTFRCDPISEHNRLYWYRQTLGQGPEFLTYFQNEAQLEKSRLLSDRFSAERPKGSFSTLEIQRTEQGDSAMYLCASSHAPGTFATGELFFGEGSRLTVL.

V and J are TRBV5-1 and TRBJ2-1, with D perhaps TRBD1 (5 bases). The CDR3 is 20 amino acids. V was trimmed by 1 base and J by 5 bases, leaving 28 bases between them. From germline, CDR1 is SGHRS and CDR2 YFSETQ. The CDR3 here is CASSLSGLGSLVIHNNEQFF. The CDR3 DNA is TGCGCCAGCAGCTTGTCAGGGCTGGGTTCTCTCGTCATCCATAACAATGAGCAGTTCTTC.

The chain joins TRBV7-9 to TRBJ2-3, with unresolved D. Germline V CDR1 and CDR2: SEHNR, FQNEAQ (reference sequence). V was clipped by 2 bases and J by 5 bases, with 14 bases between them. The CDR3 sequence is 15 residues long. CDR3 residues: CASSLSGLSVDTQYF. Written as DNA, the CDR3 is TGTGCCAGCAGCTTATCTGGGTTAAGTGTAGATACGCAGTATTTT.

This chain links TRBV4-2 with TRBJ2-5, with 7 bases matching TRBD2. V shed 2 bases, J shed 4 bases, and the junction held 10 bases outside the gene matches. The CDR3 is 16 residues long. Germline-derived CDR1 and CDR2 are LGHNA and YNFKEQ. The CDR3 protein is CASSQSWSGTSETQYF. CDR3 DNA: TGTGCCAGCAGCCAATCTTGGAGCGGGACCTCAGAGACCCAGTACTTC.

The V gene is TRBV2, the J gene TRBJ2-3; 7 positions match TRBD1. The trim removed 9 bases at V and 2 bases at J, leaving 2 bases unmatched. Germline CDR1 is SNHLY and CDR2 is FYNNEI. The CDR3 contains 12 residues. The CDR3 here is CASGQVTDTQYF. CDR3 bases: TGTGCCAGTGGACAGGTCACAGATACGCAGTATTTT.

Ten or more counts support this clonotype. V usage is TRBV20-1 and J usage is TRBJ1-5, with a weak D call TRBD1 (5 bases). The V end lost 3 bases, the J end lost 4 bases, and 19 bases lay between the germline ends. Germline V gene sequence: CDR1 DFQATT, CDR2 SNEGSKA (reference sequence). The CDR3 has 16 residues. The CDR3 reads CSARPPGGPGNQPQHF. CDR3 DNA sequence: TGCAGTGCTAGGCCTCCTGGGGGTCCGGGTAATCAGCCCCAGCATTTT.

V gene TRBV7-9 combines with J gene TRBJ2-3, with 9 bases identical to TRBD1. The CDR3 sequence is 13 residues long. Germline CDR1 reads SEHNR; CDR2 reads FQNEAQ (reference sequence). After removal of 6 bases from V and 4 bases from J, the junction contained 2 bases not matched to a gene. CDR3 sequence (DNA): TGTGCCAGCAGTCGACAGGGGGCAGATACGCAGTATTTT. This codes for CASSRQGADTQYF. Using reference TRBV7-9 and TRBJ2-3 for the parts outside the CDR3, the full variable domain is DTGVSQNPRHKITKRGQNVTFRCDPISEHNRLYWYRQTLGQGPEFLTYFQNEAQLEKSRLLSDRFSAERPKGSFSTLEIQRTEQGDSAMYLCASSRQGADTQYFGPGTRLTVL.

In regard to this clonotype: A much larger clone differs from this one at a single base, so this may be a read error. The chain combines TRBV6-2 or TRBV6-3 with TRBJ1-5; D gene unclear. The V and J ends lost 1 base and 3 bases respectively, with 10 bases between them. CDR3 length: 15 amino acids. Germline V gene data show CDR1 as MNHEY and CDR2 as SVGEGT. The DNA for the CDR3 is TGTGCCAGCAGTTACTTGGGTCAGCCCAATCAGCCCCAGCATTTT. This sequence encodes CASSYLGQPNQPQHF.